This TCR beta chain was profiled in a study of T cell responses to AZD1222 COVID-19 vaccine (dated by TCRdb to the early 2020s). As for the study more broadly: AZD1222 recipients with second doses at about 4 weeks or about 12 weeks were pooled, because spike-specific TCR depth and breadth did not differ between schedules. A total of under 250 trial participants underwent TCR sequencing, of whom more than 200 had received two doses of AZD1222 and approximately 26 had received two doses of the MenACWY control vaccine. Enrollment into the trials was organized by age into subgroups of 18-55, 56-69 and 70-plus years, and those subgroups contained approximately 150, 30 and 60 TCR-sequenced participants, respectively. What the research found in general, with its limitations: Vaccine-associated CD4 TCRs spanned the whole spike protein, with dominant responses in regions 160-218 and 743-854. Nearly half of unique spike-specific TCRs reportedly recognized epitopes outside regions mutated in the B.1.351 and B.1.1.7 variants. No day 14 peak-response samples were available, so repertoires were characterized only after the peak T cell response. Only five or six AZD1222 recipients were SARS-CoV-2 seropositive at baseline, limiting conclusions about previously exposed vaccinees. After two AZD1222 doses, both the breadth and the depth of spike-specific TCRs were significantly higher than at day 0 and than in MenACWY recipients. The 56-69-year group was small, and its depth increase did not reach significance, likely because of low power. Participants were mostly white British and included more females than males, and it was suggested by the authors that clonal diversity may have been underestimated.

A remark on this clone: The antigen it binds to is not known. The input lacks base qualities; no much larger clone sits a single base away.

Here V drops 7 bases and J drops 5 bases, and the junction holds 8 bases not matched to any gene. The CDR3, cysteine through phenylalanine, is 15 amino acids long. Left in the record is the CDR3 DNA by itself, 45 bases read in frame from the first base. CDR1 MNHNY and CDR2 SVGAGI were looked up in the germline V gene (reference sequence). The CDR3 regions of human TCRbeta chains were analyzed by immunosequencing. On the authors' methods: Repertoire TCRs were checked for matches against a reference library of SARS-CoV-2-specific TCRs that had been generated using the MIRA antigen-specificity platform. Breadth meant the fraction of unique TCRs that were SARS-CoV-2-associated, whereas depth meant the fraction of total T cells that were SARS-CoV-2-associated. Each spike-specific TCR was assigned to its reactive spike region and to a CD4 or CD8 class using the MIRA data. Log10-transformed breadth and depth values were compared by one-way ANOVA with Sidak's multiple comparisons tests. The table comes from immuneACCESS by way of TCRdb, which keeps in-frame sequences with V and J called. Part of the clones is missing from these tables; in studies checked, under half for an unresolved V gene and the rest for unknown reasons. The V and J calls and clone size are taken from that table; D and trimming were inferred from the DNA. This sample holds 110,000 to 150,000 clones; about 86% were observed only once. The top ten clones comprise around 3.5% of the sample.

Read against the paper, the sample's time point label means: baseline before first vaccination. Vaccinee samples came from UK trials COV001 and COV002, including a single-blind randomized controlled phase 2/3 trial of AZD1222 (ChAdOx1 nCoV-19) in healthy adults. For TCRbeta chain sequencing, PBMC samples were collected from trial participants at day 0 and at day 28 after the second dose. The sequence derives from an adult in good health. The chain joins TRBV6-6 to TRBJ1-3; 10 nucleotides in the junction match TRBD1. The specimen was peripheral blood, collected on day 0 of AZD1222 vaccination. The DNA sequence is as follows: TGTGCCAGCACTCAACCGGGACAGGGGAGAAACACCATATATTTT. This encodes CASTQPGQGRNTIYF.